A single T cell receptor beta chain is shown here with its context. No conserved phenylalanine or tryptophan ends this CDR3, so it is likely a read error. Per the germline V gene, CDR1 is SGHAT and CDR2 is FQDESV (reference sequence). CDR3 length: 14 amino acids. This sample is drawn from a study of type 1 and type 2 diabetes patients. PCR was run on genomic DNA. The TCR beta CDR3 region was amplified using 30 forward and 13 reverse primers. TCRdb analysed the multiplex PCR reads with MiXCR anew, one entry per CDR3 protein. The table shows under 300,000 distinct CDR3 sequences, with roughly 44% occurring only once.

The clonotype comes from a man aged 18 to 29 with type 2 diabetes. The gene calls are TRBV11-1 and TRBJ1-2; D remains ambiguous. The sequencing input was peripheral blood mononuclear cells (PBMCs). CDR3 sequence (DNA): TGCGCCAGCAGCCTGTCGTTATGGGACTATGGCTACACCTAC. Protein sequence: CASSLSLWDYGYTY.